This T cell receptor (beta chain) was identified during a study of radiotherapy plus CTLA-4 blockade in lung cancer. Study outcomes and limitations: The best predictor of response was reported to be early blood T cell clone dynamics, with interferon-beta.

As regards this clone: Its antigen remains unidentified.

Here immunoSEQ multiplex PCR was the method, and the copy in TCRdb shows in-frame clones only, minus some. This repertoire shows around 85,000 clones, 70% to 90% found once; its top ten account for 2% to 2.5%. The trim removed 6 bases at V and 0 bases at J, leaving 13 bases unmatched. Germline CDR1 and CDR2: SGHAT and FQDESV (reference sequence). This CDR3 has 19 residues. This TCR was recovered from a human donor with non-small cell lung cancer who had a partial response to radiotherapy plus ipilimumab. The sequencing here drew on peripheral blood, taken from a patient treated with radiotherapy plus ipilimumab. The genes are TRBV11-1 and TRBJ2-6, with TRBD1 matching over 8 bases. CDR3 in amino acids: CASRDPGQATISGANVLTF. The CDR3 region has the DNA TGTGCCAGCAGAGATCCGGGACAGGCGACTATCTCTGGGGCCAACGTCCTGACTTTC.